This T cell receptor (beta chain) comes out of a study of blood T cell repertoires in COVID-19. The age range of participants was about 18 to 100 years, with residence in more than 20 US areas. Clinical history as reported by participants underpinned cohort assignment. This CDR3 has 18 residues. V lost 4 bases and J lost 3; bases outside the gene matches: 10. Germline V lookup: CDR1 SGDLS, CDR2 YYNGEE. Assay used: immunoSEQ multiplex PCR; TCRdb lists only in-frame clones, some missing. The table includes 350,000 to 400,000 clones, around 87% detected once. Sequencing input: PBMCs or T cells enriched from blood (not recorded which). V and J are TRBV9 and TRBJ1-6; TRBD1 agrees at 10 bases. The sequence came from a man younger than 35 who had recovered from COVID-19. CDR3 nucleotides: TGTGCCAGCAGCCAGACGACAGGGGGCAGCCGCTATAATTCACCCCTCCACTTT. Its translation: CASSQTTGGSRYNSPLHF.